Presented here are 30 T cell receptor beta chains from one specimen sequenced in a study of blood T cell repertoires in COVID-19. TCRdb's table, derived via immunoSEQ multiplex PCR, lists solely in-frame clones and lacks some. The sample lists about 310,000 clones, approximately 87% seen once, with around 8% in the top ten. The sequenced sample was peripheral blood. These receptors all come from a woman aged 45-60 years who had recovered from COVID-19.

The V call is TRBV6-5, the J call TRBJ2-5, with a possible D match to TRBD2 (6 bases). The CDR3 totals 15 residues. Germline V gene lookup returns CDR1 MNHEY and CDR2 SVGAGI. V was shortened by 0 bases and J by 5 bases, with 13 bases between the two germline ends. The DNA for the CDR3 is TGTGCCAGCAGTTACTCACGGGGGAGGACGGAGACCCAGTACTTC. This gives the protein CASSYSRGRTETQYF.

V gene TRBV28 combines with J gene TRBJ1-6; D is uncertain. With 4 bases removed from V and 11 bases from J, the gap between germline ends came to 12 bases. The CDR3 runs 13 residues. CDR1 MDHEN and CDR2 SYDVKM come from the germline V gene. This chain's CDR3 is CASSSAVTPPLHF. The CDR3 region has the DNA TGTGCCAGCAGTTCCGCCGTTACTCCACCCCTCCACTTT.

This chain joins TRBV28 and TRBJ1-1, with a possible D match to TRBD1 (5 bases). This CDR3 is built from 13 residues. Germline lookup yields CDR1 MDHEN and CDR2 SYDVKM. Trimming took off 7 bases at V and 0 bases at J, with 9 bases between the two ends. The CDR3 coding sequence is TGTGCCAGCATCTGGGGCCTGAACACTGAAGCTTTCTTT. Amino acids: CASIWGLNTEAFF.

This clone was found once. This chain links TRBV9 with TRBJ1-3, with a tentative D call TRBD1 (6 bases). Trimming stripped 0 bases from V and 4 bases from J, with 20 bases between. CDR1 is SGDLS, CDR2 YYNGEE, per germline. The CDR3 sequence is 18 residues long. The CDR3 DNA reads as TGTGCCAGCAGCGTAGAGCCCTACGAGACAGGCCTAGGAAACACCATATATTTT. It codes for CASSVEPYETGLGNTIYF. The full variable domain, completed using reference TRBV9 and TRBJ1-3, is DSGVTQTPKHLITATGQRVTLRCSPRSGDLSVYWYQQSLDQGLQFLIQYYNGEERAKGNILERFSAQQFPDLHSELNLSSLELGDSALYFCASSVEPYETGLGNTIYFGEGSWLTVV.

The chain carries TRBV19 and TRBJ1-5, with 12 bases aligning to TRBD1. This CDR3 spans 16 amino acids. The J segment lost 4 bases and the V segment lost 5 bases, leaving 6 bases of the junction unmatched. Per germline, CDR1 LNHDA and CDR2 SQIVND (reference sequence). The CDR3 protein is CASSGDRGRRNQPQHF. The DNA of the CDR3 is TGTGCCAGTAGTGGGGACAGGGGGCGTCGGAATCAGCCCCAGCATTTT.

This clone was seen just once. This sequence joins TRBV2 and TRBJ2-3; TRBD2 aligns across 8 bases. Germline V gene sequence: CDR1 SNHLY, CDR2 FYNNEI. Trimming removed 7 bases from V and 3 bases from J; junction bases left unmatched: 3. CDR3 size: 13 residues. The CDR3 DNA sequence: TGTGCCAGCAAAGCGGGAGTGACAGATACGCAGTATTTT. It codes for CASKAGVTDTQYF.

CDR3 sequence: CASSNPASGRGYEQYF. CDR3 sequence (DNA): TGTGCCAGCAGCAACCCCGCTAGCGGGAGGGGATACGAGCAGTACTTC. The V gene is TRBV28, the J gene TRBJ2-7; 12 bases agree with TRBD2. The CDR3 length is 16 residues. Germline CDR1 reads MDHEN; CDR2 reads SYDVKM. Trimming took 6 bases from V and 4 from J; bases not matched to a gene: 10.

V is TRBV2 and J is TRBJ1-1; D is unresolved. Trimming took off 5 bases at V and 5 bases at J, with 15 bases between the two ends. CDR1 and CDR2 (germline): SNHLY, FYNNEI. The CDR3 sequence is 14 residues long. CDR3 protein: CASSTTAVGTEAFF. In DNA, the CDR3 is TGTGCCAGCAGTACTACAGCGGTGGGGACTGAAGCTTTCTTT. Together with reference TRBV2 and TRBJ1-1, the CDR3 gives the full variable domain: EPEVTQTPSHQVTQMGQEVILRCVPISNHLYFYWYRQILGQKVEFLVSFYNNEISEKSEIFDDQFSVERPDGSNFTLKIRSTKLEDSAMYFCASSTTAVGTEAFFGQGTRLTVV.

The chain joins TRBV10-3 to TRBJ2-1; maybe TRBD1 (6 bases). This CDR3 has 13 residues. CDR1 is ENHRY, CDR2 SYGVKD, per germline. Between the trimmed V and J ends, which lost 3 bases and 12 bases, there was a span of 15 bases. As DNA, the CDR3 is TGTGCCATCAGTGAACAGGGTGGTTCGGCGCAGTTCTTC. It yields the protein CAISEQGGSAQFF.

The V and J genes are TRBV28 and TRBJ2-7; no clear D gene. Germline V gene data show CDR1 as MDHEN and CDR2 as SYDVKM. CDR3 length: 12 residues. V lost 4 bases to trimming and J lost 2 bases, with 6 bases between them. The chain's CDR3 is CASSSYTYEQYF. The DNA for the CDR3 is TGTGCCAGCAGTTCCTATACCTACGAGCAGTACTTC.

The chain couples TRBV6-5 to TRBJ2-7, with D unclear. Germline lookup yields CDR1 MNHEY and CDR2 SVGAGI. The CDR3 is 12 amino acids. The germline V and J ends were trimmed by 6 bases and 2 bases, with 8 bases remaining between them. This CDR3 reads CASRTLAYEQYF. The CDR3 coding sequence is TGTGCCAGCAGGACGCTAGCCTACGAGCAGTACTTC.

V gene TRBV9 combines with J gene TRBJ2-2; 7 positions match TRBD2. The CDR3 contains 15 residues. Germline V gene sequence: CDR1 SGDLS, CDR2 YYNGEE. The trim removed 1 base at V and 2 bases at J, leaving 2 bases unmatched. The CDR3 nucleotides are TGTGCCAGCAGCGTAACTAGCGCCAACACCGGGGAGCTGTTTTTT. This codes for CASSVTSANTGELFF. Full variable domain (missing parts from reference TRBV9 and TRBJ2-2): DSGVTQTPKHLITATGQRVTLRCSPRSGDLSVYWYQQSLDQGLQFLIQYYNGEERAKGNILERFSAQQFPDLHSELNLSSLELGDSALYFCASSVTSANTGELFFGEGSRLTVL.

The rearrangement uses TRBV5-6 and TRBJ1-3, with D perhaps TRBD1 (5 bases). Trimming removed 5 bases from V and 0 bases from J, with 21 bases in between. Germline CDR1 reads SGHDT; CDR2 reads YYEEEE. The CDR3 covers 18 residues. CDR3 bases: TGTGCCAGCAGGGGACTTGAGCAGGGCCCCAGCTCTGGAAACACCATATATTTT. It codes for CASRGLEQGPSSGNTIYF.

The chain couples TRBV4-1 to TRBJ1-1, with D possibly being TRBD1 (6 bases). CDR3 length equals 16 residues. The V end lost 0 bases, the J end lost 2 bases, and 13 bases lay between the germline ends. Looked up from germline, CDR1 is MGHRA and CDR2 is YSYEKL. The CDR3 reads CASSQEGQMINTEAFF. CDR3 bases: TGCGCCAGCAGCCAAGAAGGACAGATGATAAACACTGAAGCTTTCTTT.

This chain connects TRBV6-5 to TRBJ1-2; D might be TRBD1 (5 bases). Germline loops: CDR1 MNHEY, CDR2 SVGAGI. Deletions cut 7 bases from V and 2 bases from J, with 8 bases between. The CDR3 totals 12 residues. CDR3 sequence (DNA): TGTGCCAGCAACGACAGAAACTATGGCTACACCTTC. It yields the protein CASNDRNYGYTF.

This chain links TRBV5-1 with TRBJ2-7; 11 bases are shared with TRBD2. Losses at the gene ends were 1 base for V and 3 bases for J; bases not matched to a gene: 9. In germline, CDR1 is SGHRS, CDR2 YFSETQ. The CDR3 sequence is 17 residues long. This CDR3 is CASSLSLAGDWGYEQYF. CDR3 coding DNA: TGCGCCAGCAGCTTGTCACTAGCGGGAGATTGGGGCTACGAGCAGTACTTC.

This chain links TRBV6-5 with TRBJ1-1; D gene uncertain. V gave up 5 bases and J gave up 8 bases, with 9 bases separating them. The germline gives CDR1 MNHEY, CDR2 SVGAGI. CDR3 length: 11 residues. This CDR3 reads CASSTQAEAFF. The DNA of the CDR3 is TGTGCCAGCAGTACCCAGGCGGAAGCTTTCTTT.

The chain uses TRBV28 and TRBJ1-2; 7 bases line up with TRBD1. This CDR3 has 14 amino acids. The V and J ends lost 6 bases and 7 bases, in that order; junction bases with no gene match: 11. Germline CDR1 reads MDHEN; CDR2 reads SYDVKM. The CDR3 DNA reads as TGTGCCAGCAGATCGGACAGGTCTCTGGGTGGCTACACCTTC. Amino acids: CASRSDRSLGGYTF.

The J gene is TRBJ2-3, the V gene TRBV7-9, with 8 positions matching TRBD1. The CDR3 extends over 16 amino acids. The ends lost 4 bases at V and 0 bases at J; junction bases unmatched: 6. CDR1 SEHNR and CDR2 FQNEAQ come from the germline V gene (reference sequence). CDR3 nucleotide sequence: TGTGCCAGCAGCTACGACAGGGGATATAGCACAGATACGCAGTATTTT. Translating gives CASSYDRGYSTDTQYF.

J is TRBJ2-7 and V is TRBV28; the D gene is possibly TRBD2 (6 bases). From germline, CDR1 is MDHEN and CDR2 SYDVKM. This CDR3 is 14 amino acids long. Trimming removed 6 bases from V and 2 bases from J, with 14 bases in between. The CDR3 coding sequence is TGTGCCAGCAGAGCGGACGGACTAACCTACGAGCAGTACTTC. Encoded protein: CASRADGLTYEQYF.

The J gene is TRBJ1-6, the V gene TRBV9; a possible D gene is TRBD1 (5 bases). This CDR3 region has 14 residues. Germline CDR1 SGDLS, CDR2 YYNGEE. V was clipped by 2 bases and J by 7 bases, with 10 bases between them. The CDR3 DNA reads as TGTGCCAGCAGCGTGGGCGGACAAAATTCACCCCTCCACTTT. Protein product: CASSVGGQNSPLHF. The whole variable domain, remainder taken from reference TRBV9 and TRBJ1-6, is DSGVTQTPKHLITATGQRVTLRCSPRSGDLSVYWYQQSLDQGLQFLIQYYNGEERAKGNILERFSAQQFPDLHSELNLSSLELGDSALYFCASSVGGQNSPLHFGNGTRLTVT.

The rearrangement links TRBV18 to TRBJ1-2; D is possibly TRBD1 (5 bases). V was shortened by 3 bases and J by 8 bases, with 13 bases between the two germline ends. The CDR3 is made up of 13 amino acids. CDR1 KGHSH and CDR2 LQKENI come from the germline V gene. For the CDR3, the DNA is TGTGCCAGCTCACCTCGGGGACTTGTGGGCTACACCTTC. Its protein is CASSPRGLVGYTF.

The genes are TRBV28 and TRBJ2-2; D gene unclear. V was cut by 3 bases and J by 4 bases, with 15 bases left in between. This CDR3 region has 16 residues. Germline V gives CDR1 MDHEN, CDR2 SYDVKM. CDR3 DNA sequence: TGTGCCAGCAGTTTTAATCATCTCGGTAGCACCGGGGAGCTGTTTTTT. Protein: CASSFNHLGSTGELFF.

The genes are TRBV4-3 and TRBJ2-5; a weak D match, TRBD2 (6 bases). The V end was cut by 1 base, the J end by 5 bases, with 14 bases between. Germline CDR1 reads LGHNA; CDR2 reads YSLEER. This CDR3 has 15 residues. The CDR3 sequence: CASSQGEWEVETQYF. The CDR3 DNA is TGCGCCAGCAGCCAAGGGGAGTGGGAGGTGGAGACCCAGTACTTC.

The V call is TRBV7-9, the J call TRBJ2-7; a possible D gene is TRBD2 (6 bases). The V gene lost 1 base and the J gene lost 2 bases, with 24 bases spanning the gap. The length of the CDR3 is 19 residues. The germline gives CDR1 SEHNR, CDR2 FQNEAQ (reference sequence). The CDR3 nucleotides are TGTGCCAGCAGCTTAGAGGGTTGGGGGGAAGGCTATATCCCCTACGAGCAGTACTTC. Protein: CASSLEGWGEGYIPYEQYF. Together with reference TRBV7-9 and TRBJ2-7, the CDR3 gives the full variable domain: DTGVSQNPRHKITKRGQNVTFRCDPISEHNRLYWYRQTLGQGPEFLTYFQNEAQLEKSRLLSDRFSAERPKGSFSTLEIQRTEQGDSAMYLCASSLEGWGEGYIPYEQYFGPGTRLTVT.

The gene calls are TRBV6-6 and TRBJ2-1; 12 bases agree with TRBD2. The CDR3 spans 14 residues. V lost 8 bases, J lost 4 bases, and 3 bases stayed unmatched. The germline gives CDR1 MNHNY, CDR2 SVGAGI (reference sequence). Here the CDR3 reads CASGGTSGYNEQFF. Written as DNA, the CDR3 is TGTGCCAGCGGGGGGACTAGCGGGTACAATGAGCAGTTCTTC.

The CDR3 region is CAISPDPGGTGELFF. The CDR3 region has the DNA TGTGCCATCAGTCCCGACCCGGGGGGCACCGGGGAGCTGTTTTTT. The chain uses TRBV10-3 and TRBJ2-2; 7 bases match TRBD2. The V gene end was trimmed by 5 bases and the J gene end by 4 bases; junction bases not matched to a gene: 7. CDR3 length equals 15 residues. Germline CDR1 and CDR2: ENHRY and SYGVKD.

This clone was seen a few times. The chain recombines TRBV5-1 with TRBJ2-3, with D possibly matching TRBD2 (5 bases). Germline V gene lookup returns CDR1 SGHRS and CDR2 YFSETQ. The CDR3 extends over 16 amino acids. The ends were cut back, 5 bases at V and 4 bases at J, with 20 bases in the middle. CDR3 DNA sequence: TGCGCCAGCAGAGAGGGCTACTCAAGACCCCCAGATACGCAGTATTTT. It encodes CASREGYSRPPDTQYF.

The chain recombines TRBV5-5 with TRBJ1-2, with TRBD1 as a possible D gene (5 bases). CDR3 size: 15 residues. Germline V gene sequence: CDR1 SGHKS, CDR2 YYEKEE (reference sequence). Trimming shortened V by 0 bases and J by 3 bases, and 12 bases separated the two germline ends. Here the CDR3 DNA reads TGTGCCAGCAGCTTGGTGTCAGGGATGGACTATGGCTACACCTTC. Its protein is CASSLVSGMDYGYTF.

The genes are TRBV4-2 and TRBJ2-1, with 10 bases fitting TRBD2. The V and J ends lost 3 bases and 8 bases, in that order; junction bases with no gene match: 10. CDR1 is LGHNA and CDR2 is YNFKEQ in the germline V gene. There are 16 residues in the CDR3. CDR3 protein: CASSQATSGTPYEQFF. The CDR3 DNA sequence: TGTGCCAGCAGCCAGGCCACTAGCGGGACACCTTATGAGCAGTTCTTC.